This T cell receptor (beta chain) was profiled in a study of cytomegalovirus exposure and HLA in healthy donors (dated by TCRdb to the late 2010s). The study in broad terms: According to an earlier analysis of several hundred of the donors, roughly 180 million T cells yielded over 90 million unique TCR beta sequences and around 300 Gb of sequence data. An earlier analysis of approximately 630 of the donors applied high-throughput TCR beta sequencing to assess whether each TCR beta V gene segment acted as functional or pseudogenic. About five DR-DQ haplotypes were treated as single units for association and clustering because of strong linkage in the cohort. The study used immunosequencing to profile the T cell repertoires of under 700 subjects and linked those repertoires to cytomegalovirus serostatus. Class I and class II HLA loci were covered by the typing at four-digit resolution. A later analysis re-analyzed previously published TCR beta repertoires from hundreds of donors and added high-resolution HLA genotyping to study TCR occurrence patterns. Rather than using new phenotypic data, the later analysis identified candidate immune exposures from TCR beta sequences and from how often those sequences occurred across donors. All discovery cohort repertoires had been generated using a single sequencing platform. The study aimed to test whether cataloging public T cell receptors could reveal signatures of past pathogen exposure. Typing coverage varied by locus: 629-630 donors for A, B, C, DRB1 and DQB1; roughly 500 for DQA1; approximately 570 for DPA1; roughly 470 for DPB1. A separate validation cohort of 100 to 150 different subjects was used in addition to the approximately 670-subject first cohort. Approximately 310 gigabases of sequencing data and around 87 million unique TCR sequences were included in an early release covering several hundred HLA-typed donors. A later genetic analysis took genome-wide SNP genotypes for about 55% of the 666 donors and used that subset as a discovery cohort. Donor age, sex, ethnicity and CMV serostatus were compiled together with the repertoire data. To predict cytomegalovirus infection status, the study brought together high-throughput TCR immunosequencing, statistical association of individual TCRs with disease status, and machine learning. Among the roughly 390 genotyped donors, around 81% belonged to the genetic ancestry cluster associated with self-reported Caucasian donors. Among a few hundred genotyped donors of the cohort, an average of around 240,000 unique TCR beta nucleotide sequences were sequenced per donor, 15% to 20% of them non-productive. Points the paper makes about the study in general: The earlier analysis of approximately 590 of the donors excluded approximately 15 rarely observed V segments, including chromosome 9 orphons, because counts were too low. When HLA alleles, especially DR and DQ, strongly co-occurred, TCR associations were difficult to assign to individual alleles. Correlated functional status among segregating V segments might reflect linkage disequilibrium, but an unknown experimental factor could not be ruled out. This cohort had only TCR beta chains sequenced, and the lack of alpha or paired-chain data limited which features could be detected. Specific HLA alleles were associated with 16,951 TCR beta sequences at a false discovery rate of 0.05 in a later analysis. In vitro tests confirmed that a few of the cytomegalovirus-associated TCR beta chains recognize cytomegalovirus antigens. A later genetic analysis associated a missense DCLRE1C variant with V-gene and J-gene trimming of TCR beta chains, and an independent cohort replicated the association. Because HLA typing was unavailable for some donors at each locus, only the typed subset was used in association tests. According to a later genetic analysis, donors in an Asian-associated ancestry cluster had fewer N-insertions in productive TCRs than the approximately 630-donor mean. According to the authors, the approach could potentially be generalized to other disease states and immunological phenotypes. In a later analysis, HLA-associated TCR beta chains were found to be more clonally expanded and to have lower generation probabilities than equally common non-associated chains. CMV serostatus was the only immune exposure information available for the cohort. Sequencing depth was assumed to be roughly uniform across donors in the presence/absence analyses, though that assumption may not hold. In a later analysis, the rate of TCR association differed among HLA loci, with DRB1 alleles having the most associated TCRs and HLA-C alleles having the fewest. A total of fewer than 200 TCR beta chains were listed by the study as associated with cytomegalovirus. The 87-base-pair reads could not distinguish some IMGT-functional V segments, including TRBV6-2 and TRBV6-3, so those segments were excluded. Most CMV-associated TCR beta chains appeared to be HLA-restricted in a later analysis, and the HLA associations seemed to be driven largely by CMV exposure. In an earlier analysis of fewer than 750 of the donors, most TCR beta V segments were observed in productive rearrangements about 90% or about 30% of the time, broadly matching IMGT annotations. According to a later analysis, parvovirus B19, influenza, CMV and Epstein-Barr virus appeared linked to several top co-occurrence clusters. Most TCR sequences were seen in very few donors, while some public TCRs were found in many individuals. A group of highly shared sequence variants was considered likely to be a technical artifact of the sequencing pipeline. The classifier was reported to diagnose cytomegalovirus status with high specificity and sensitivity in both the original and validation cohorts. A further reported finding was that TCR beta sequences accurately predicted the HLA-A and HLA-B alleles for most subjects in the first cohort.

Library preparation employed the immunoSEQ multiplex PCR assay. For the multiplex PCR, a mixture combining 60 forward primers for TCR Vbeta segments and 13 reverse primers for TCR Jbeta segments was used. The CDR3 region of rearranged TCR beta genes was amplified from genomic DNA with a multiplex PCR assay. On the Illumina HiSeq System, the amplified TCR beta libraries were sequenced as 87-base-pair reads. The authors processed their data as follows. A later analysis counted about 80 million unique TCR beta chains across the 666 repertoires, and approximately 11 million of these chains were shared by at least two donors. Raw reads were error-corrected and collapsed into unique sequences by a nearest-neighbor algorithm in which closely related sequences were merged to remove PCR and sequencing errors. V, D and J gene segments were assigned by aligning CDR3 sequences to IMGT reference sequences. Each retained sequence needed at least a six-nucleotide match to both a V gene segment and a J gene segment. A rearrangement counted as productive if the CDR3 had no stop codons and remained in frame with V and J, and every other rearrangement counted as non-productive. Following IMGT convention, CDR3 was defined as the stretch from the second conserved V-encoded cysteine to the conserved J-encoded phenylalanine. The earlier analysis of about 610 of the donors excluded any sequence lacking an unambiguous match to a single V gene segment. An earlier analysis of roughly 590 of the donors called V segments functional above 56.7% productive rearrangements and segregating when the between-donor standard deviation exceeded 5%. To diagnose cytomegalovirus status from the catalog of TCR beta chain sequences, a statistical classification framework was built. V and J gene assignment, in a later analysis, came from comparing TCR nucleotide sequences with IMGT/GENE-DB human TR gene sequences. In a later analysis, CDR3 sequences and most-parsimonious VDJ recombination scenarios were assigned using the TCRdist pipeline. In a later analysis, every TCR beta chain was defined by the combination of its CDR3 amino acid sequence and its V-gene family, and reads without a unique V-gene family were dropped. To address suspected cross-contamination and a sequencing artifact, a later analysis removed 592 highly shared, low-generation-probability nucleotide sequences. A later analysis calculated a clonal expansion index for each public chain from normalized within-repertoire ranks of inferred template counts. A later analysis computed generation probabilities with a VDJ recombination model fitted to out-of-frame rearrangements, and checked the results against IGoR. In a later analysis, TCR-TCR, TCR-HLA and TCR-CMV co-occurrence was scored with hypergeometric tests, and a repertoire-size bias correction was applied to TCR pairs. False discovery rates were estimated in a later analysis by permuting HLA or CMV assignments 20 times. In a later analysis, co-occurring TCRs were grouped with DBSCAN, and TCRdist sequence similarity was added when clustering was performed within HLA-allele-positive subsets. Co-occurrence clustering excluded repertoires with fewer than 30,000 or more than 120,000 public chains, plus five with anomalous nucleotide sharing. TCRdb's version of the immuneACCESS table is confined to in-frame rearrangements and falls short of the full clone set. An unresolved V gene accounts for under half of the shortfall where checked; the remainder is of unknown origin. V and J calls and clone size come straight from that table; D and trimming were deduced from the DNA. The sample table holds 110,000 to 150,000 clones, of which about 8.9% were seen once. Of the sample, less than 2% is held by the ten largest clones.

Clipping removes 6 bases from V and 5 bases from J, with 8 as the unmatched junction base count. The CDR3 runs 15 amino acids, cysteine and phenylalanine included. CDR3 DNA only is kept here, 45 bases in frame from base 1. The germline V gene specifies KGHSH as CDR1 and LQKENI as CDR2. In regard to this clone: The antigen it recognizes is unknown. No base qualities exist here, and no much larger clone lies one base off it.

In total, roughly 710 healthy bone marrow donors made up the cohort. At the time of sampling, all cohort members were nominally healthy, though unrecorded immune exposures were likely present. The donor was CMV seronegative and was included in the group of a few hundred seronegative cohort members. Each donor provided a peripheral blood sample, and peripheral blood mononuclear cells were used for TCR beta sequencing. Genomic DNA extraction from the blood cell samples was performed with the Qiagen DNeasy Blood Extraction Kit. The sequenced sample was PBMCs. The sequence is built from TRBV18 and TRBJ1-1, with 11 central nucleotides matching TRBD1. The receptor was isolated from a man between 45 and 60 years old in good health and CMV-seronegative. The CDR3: CASSSRDRGFTEAFF. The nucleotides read TGTGCCAGCTCCTCACGGGACAGGGGGTTTACTGAAGCTTTCTTT.